This entry lists 30 T cell receptor beta chains sequenced from one sample in a study of blood T cell repertoires in COVID-19. The method was immunoSEQ multiplex PCR; TCRdb's version includes in-frame clones alone and lacks a portion of them. There are some 150,000 clones in the sample; about three quarters occur only once, and under 2% lies in the top ten. What was sequenced was peripheral blood. The source of these receptors is a man older than 75 with acute or convalescent COVID-19.

V and J are TRBV18 and TRBJ1-3; D remains unclear. The V end lost 4 bases, the J end lost 8 bases, and 12 bases lay between the germline ends. Per germline, CDR1 KGHSH and CDR2 LQKENI. CDR3 length: 13 amino acids. The CDR3 protein is CASSLDYGDTIYF. The DNA for the CDR3 is TGTGCCAGCTCACTCGACTATGGGGACACCATATATTTT.

The V call is TRBV11-3, the J call TRBJ2-2, with TRBD2 identical over 16 bases. V shed 0 bases and J 3 bases; nucleotides not matched to a gene: 4. The CDR3 is 19 amino acids. CDR1 is SGHNT and CDR2 is YENEEA in the germline V gene. This CDR3 reads CASSLDLGLAGGDTGELFF. The DNA of the CDR3 is TGTGCCAGCAGCTTAGATCTGGGACTAGCGGGGGGGGACACCGGGGAGCTGTTTTTT.

The chain employs TRBV6-5 and TRBJ1-2; no definite D call. The V end lost 5 bases, the J end lost 4 bases, and 14 bases lay between the germline ends. Germline V gene data show CDR1 as MNHEY and CDR2 as SVGAGI. The CDR3 has 14 amino acids. CDR3 in amino acids: CASSSGIRGYGYTF. In DNA form, the CDR3 reads TGTGCCAGCAGTAGCGGGATTCGGGGCTATGGCTACACCTTC.

Here the CDR3 reads CASSFYRSGNTIYF. In nucleotides, the CDR3 is TGTGCCAGCAGTTTTTACAGATCTGGAAACACCATATATTTT. This sequence joins TRBV6-5 and TRBJ1-3; no clear D. Germline values: CDR1 MNHEY, CDR2 SVGAGI. The CDR3 is 14 amino acids. V dropped 4 bases and J dropped 1 base, with 8 bases sitting between them.

J is TRBJ2-5 and V is TRBV19; TRBD1 matches 9 bases. This CDR3 has 16 amino acids. V trimming: 4 bases; J trimming: 3 bases; junction bases outside the gene matches: 9. Germline CDR1 reads LNHDA; CDR2 reads SQIVND (reference sequence). CDR3 protein: CASSRRPGQGKETQYF. In DNA, the CDR3 is TGTGCCAGTAGTAGAAGACCGGGACAGGGAAAAGAGACCCAGTACTTC.

This chain joins TRBV6-5 and TRBJ1-1; D remains ambiguous. Germline V gene sequence: CDR1 MNHEY, CDR2 SVGAGI. The CDR3 loop spans 15 amino acids. Trimming pared 4 bases from V and 1 base from J, leaving 13 bases between. The CDR3 loop is CASSSVARGNTEAFF. The CDR3 region has the DNA TGTGCCAGCAGTTCCGTGGCCCGAGGGAACACTGAAGCTTTCTTT.

This clone was counted a few times. The chain uses TRBV4-2 and TRBJ2-1; 8 bases map to TRBD2. This CDR3 is 16 amino acids long. CDR1 and CDR2 from the germline V gene are LGHNA and YNFKEQ. With V trimmed by 0 bases and J by 6 bases, 7 bases remained unmatched. The CDR3 spells CASSQDVSGALNEQFF. The CDR3 nucleotides are TGTGCCAGCAGCCAAGATGTTAGCGGGGCCCTCAATGAGCAGTTCTTC.

The chain employs TRBV6-4 and TRBJ2-7; D is perhaps TRBD1 (5 bases). This CDR3 is built from 14 residues. Deletions cut 7 bases from V and 2 bases from J, with 15 bases between. Germline-derived CDR1 and CDR2 are MRHNA and SNTAGT. CDR3 DNA sequence: TGTGCCAGCACTGAACAGGAACGGCCCTACGAGCAGTACTTC. Translation gives CASTEQERPYEQYF.

The V and J genes are TRBV3-1 (or the pseudogene TRBV3-2) and TRBJ2-3; D not certain. The CDR3 sequence is 14 residues long. The germline V gene has CDR1 LGHDT and CDR2 YNNKEL (reference sequence). V gave up 0 bases and J gave up 2 bases, with 6 bases separating them. In DNA form, the CDR3 reads TGTGCCAGCAGCCAAGATGTAGACACAGATACGCAGTATTTT. Its protein is CASSQDVDTDTQYF.

The V gene is TRBV2, the J gene TRBJ1-1; 8 bases align to TRBD1. V lost 6 bases to trimming and J lost 7 bases; unmatched junction nucleotides: 4. Germline CDR1 SNHLY, CDR2 FYNNEI. CDR3 length equals 12 residues. Here the CDR3 DNA reads TGTGCCAGCAGGGCCGGGACAGGTGAAGCTTTCTTT. As protein: CASRAGTGEAFF.

The chain combines TRBV6-6 with TRBJ1-3; 11 bases align to TRBD1. Germline V gene lookup returns CDR1 MNHNY and CDR2 SVGAGI (reference sequence). This CDR3 is built from 16 residues. The trim removed 0 bases at V and 10 bases at J, leaving 8 bases unmatched. CDR3 residues: CASSYSRGQGENTIYF. The CDR3 bases are TGTGCCAGCAGTTACTCGAGGGGACAGGGGGAAAATACCATATATTTT.

The gene calls are TRBV5-1 and TRBJ1-2; D remains unclear. The V gene's germline CDR1 is SGHRS and CDR2 YFSETQ. V shed 0 bases and J shed 11 bases, with 8 bases lying between them. The CDR3 contains 11 residues. CDR3 residues: CASSLAGSYTF. The CDR3 region has the DNA TGCGCCAGCAGCTTGGCCGGGAGTTACACCTTC.

The J gene is TRBJ2-5, the V gene TRBV5-6, with TRBD1 matching 8 bases. V was clipped by 4 bases and J by 3 bases; unmatched bases: 8. Germline lookup yields CDR1 SGHDT and CDR2 YYEEEE. The CDR3 consists of 15 residues. The CDR3 sequence: CASSPGQGIEETQYF. In nucleotides, the CDR3 is TGTGCCAGCAGCCCAGGACAGGGTATTGAAGAGACCCAGTACTTC.

The V call is TRBV2, the J call TRBJ2-3; 9 bases map to TRBD2. The CDR3 extends over 18 amino acids. The V and J ends lost 4 bases and 0 bases, in that order; junction bases with no gene match: 11. Germline V CDR1 and CDR2: SNHLY, FYNNEI. CDR3 amino acids: CASSAPQAGGISTDTQYF. As DNA, the CDR3 is TGTGCCAGCAGTGCCCCCCAAGCGGGGGGCATTAGCACAGATACGCAGTATTTT.

The chain combines TRBV28 with TRBJ2-2, with D tentatively TRBD2 (6 bases). Trimming stripped 4 bases from V and 1 base from J, with 7 bases between. This CDR3 has 14 residues. The germline CDR1 and CDR2 sequences are MDHEN and SYDVKM. The CDR3, as DNA: TGTGCCAGCAGTTCAGCGGGGAACACCGGGGAGCTGTTTTTT. The encoded protein is CASSSAGNTGELFF.

This clone occurred once. The genes are TRBV28 and TRBJ2-3, with D possibly matching TRBD2 (5 bases). The V end was cut by 6 bases, the J end by 8 bases, with 18 bases between. This CDR3 is built from 14 residues. CDR1 MDHEN and CDR2 SYDVKM come from the germline V gene. For the CDR3, the DNA is TGTGCCAGCAGACGAACCTCGACCCGGGGTACGCAGTATTTT. Residues: CASRRTSTRGTQYF.

This clone was picked up a small number of times. This rearrangement joins TRBV29-1 to TRBJ1-2; 10 bases line up with TRBD1. Germline CDR1 reads SQVTM; CDR2 reads ANQGSEA. CDR3 length equals 14 residues. Unmatched junction bases numbered 6, after V lost 4 bases and J lost 4 bases. The CDR3 protein is CSVAVGQGVYGYTF. The CDR3 bases are TGCAGCGTTGCCGTAGGACAGGGGGTCTATGGCTACACCTTC.

The genes are TRBV4-1 and TRBJ1-4; 8 positions match TRBD1. V was clipped by 0 bases and J by 8 bases; unmatched bases: 8. Germline V gene lookup returns CDR1 MGHRA and CDR2 YSYEKL. The CDR3 is 16 amino acids. The CDR3 nucleotides are TGCGCCAGCAGCCAAGATGGTGGCAGGGGGCGCGAAAAACTGTTTTTT. Its translation is CASSQDGGRGREKLFF.

DNA of the CDR3: TGTGCCAGTAGCCTAGAGGGATATAGCAATCAGCCCCAGCATTTT. This sequence encodes CASSLEGYSNQPQHF. This chain connects TRBV19 to TRBJ1-5, with D unclear. V lost 6 bases and J lost 0, with 12 bases in between. Per the germline V gene, CDR1 is LNHDA and CDR2 is SQIVND (reference sequence). The CDR3 is made up of 15 amino acids.

The chain links TRBV3-1 (or the pseudogene TRBV3-2) to TRBJ2-6, with 9 bases lining up with TRBD1. Germline assignment: CDR1 LGHDT and CDR2 YNNKEL (reference sequence). The CDR3 runs 18 residues. V dropped 0 bases and J dropped 2; count of bases not matched to a gene: 5. The CDR3 protein is CASSQEEGQGPGANVLTF. CDR3 coding DNA: TGTGCCAGCAGCCAAGAGGAGGGACAGGGACCTGGGGCCAACGTCCTGACTTTC.

The genes are TRBV6-6 and TRBJ2-7, with TRBD2 identical over 11 bases. Germline V lookup: CDR1 MNHNY, CDR2 SVGAGI (reference sequence). V shed 2 bases and J 3 bases; nucleotides not matched to a gene: 3. The CDR3 contains 15 residues. CDR3 sequence reads: CASSYGLAGRYEQYV. CDR3 coding DNA: TGTGCCAGCAGTTACGGACTAGCGGGTCGCTACGAGCAGTACGTC.

The chain recombines TRBV5-1 with TRBJ2-1, with a possible D match to TRBD2 (5 bases). The CDR3 contains 16 residues. Per the germline V gene, CDR1 is SGHRS and CDR2 is YFSETQ. V was shortened by 4 bases and J by 7 bases, with 21 bases between the two germline ends. CDR3 amino acids: CASSTEVRASVNEQFF. Here the CDR3 DNA reads TGCGCCAGCAGCACCGAGGTGCGGGCCTCTGTAAATGAGCAGTTCTTC.

The genes are TRBV5-1 and TRBJ2-2; a possible D gene is TRBD2 (5 bases). Germline V gene lookup returns CDR1 SGHRS and CDR2 YFSETQ. V was clipped by 2 bases and J by 2 bases, with 13 bases between them. This CDR3 comprises 16 residues. The CDR3 here is CASSFGGEPNTGELFF. The CDR3 region has the DNA TGCGCCAGCAGCTTCGGTGGGGAGCCAAACACCGGGGAGCTGTTTTTT.

This chain links TRBV2 with TRBJ2-5; 8 positions match TRBD1. The germline V gene has CDR1 SNHLY and CDR2 FYNNEI. Trimming cost V 9 bases and J 0 bases; bases outside gene matches: 3. The CDR3 spans 13 residues. CDR3 DNA sequence: TGTGCCAGTGAACAGGGGGACCAAGAGACCCAGTACTTC. It encodes CASEQGDQETQYF.

This clone was counted only a few times. The J gene is TRBJ1-6, the V gene TRBV27, with TRBD1 as a possible D gene (6 bases). Germline CDR1 is MNHEY and CDR2 is SMNVEV (reference sequence). The V and J ends lost 2 bases and 10 bases respectively, with 9 bases between them. This CDR3 has 13 amino acids. CDR3 region: CASSLATGSPLHF. DNA of the CDR3: TGTGCCAGCAGTTTAGCCACAGGGTCACCCCTCCACTTT.

This chain uses TRBV6-2 or TRBV6-3 with TRBJ2-5; TRBD2 agrees at 7 bases. The V segment lost 0 bases and the J segment 1 base; nucleotides outside the gene matches: 2. Looked up from germline, CDR1 is MNHEY and CDR2 is SVGEGT. CDR3 length: 15 amino acids. The CDR3 DNA follows: TGTGCCAGCAGTTACTCCCCGGGGGGCCAAGAGACCCAGTACTTC. This gives the protein CASSYSPGGQETQYF.

This clone was seen a handful of times. V gene TRBV30 combines with J gene TRBJ2-3; possibly TRBD1 for D (7 bases). The CDR3 is made up of 15 amino acids. The V gene lost 5 bases and the J gene lost 2 bases, with 17 bases spanning the gap. CDR1 and CDR2 (germline): GTSNPN, SVGIG (reference sequence). This CDR3 is CAWVRGLANTDTQYF. In DNA form, the CDR3 reads TGTGCCTGGGTAAGGGGGCTAGCGAACACAGATACGCAGTATTTT. The complete variable domain, with remaining parts taken from reference TRBV30 and TRBJ2-3, reads SQTIHQWPATLVQPVGSPLSLECTVEGTSNPNLYWYRQAAGRGLQLLFYSVGIGQISSEVPQNLSASRPQDRQFILSSKKLLLSDSGFYLCAWVRGLANTDTQYFGPGTRLTVL.

As concerns this clone: This sample includes further DNA sequences coding for the same CDR3. This chain connects TRBV29-1 to TRBJ1-2; the D gene is possibly TRBD1 (6 bases). Germline lookup yields CDR1 SQVTM and CDR2 ANQGSEA. Trimming took off 6 bases at V and 3 bases at J, with 8 bases between the two ends. The CDR3 runs to 11 residues. DNA of the CDR3: TGCAGCGTAGGGGGTGACTATGGCTACACCTTC. Translating it yields CSVGGDYGYTF.

This sequence joins TRBV27 and TRBJ1-1; 8 bases are shared with TRBD1. This CDR3 spans 14 amino acids. The germline CDR1 and CDR2 sequences are MNHEY and SMNVEV (reference sequence). The junction had 6 bases not matched to a gene; V was cut back by 4 bases and J by 5 bases. The CDR3 nucleotides are TGTGCCAGCAGTTGGCAGGGGGCGGGAACTGAAGCTTTCTTT. It codes for CASSWQGAGTEAFF.

This chain links TRBV7-8 with TRBJ1-5, with D unresolved. This CDR3 contains 14 residues. Trimming pared 5 bases from V and 3 bases from J, leaving 11 bases between. Germline CDR1 reads SGHVS; CDR2 reads FQNEAQ. This CDR3 is CASSVGLINQPQHF. CDR3 nucleotide sequence: TGTGCCAGCAGCGTAGGACTGATCAATCAGCCCCAGCATTTT.